The following is a TCR beta chain sequence with its context. This sample was included in a study of blood T cells in healthy people across ages. It was with a sample-barcoded 5' primer and a J-beta primer mix that a second PCR of about 7 to 12 cycles was run. Any given sample supplied a minimum of 3 million CDR3-containing paired-end reads. TCRdb re-derived calls from the 5' RACE reads in MiXCR, one entry per CDR3 protein. In the table there are over 1,500,000 distinct CDR3 sequences, about two fifths of which are singletons. V was pared by 0 bases and J by 4 bases, with 6 bases of the junction left unmatched. CDR3 length: 15 amino acids. The germline V gene encodes CDR1 SQVTM and CDR2 ANQGSEA.

Sequenced material: blood. The chain couples TRBV29-1 to TRBJ2-3; 8 bases match TRBD1. The sequence derives from a human donor in good health. The CDR3 protein is CSVEDLEQGADTQYF. The DNA of the CDR3 is TGCAGCGTTGAAGATCTGGAACAGGGGGCAGATACGCAGTATTTT.